These 22 T cell receptor beta chains originate from one sample sequenced in a study of vaccination and CD4 T cells after COVID-19. An Oncomine TCR Beta short-read assay was used to sequence the DNA from cultured CD4+ T cells. TCRdb redid the calling of the PCR reads with MiXCR, one entry per CDR3 protein. The top ten clones hold around a fifth of a sample with 7,000 or so distinct CDR3 sequences, 30% to 45% of them seen once. Treatment meaning: roughly 10-day PBMC culture with coronavirus spike peptide pools or control peptides (ViraFEST assay). An unexposed donor provided the CD4+ T cells, which were collected before the COVID-19 pandemic (2011-2018). Antigens for these TCRs are unknown. What was sequenced was CD4+ T cells from blood, cultured in vitro. All receptors derive from a human donor in good health.

This clonotype was detected only once. The chain is built from TRBV14 and TRBJ2-7, with 10 bases lining up with TRBD2. Germline V gives CDR1 SGHDN, CDR2 FVKESK. The junction had 9 bases not matched to a gene; V was cut back by 0 bases and J by 4 bases. This CDR3 comprises 17 residues. The CDR3 spells CASSQEQAGGLKYEQYF. Here the CDR3 DNA reads TGTGCCAGCAGCCAAGAACAAGCGGGGGGGCTGAAGTACGAGCAGTACTTC.

The rearrangement links TRBV6-1 to TRBJ1-6; D is perhaps TRBD1 (5 bases). From germline, CDR1 is MNHNS and CDR2 SASEGT. Trimming cost V 10 bases and J 8 bases, with 21 bases left between them. The CDR3 extends over 15 amino acids. The CDR3 sequence: CATPGHRDPHSPLHF. The DNA for the CDR3 is TGTGCCACCCCCGGCCACCGGGACCCACATTCACCCCTCCACTTT.

This clonotype was observed a handful of times. J is TRBJ1-6 and V is TRBV4-3; 7 positions agree with TRBD1. The CDR3 totals 15 residues. V lost 3 bases and J lost 13; bases outside the gene matches: 12. The V gene's germline CDR1 is LGHNA and CDR2 YSLEER. The CDR3, as DNA: TGCGCCAGCAGCCAGGAACGGGACAGAATCCCGCCCCTCCACTTT. It codes for CASSQERDRIPPLHF.

This clonotype was seen more than once but under ten times. The rearrangement uses TRBV11-3 and TRBJ2-3; TRBD1 aligns across 10 bases. The CDR3 totals 14 residues. The germline gives CDR1 SGHNT, CDR2 YENEEA. V shed 4 bases and J 3 bases; nucleotides not matched to a gene: 1. CDR3 in amino acids: CASSSGQGTDTQYF. The CDR3 DNA reads as TGTGCCAGCAGCTCGGGACAGGGGACAGATACGCAGTATTTT.

The J gene is TRBJ2-3, the V gene TRBV7-2, with 10 bases fitting TRBD2. The V gene end was trimmed by 2 bases and the J gene end by 10 bases; junction bases not matched to a gene: 12. Germline V gene data show CDR1 as SGHTA and CDR2 as FQGNSA. The CDR3 runs 16 residues. DNA of the CDR3: TGTGCCAGCAGCTTAAGTCTCGCCAGCGGGGGGGCGGCGCAGTATTTT. Residues: CASSLSLASGGAAQYF.

This chain uses TRBV12-5 with TRBJ2-1; 9 positions agree with TRBD2. Looked up from germline, CDR1 is LGHNT and CDR2 is FRNRAP. With V trimmed by 6 bases and J by 0 bases, 0 bases remained unmatched. The CDR3 consists of 14 residues. The CDR3 is CASGAGGSYNEQFF. CDR3 coding DNA: TGTGCTAGTGGAGCGGGAGGCTCCTACAATGAGCAGTTCTTC.

A word on this clonotype: Being one base from a much bigger clone, this may be a read error. This chain joins TRBV2 and TRBJ2-5; D is unclear. Germline CDR1 SNHLY, CDR2 FYNNEI. The CDR3 consists of 13 residues. The V and J ends lost 7 bases and 6 bases respectively, with 15 bases between them. CDR3 sequence: CASKIQKQKTQYF. The CDR3 bases are TGTGCCAGCAAAATACAGAAACAAAAGACCCAGTACTTC.

The rearrangement links TRBV7-2 to TRBJ1-3; 9 nucleotides agree with TRBD1. This CDR3 is built from 15 residues. J was trimmed by 6 bases and V by 5 bases; bases with no gene match: 8. Per germline, CDR1 SGHTA and CDR2 FQGNSA. CDR3 loop: CASSRPGQGVNTIYF. For the CDR3, the DNA is TGTGCCAGCAGCCGTCCGGGACAGGGAGTAAACACCATATATTTT.

The CDR3 loop is CATTQGLNTEAFF. The CDR3 nucleotides are TGTGCCACTACACAGGGTTTGAACACTGAAGCTTTCTTT. The chain uses TRBV19 and TRBJ1-1; D may be TRBD1 (6 bases). This CDR3 is 13 amino acids long. Trimming removed 10 bases at V and 0 bases at J, with 12 bases between. Germline CDR1 reads LNHDA; CDR2 reads SQIVND (reference sequence).

This clonotype showed up just a few times. V and J are TRBV7-2 and TRBJ2-3; D gene uncertain. Germline CDR1 and CDR2: SGHTA and FQGNSA. Trimming removed 5 bases at V and 3 bases at J, with 6 bases between. The CDR3 sequence is 12 residues long. The CDR3 sequence: CASSPTTDTQYF. The CDR3 DNA reads TGTGCCAGCAGCCCAACTACAGATACGCAGTATTTT.

This clonotype came up a few times. J is TRBJ2-1 and V is TRBV6-4; the D call may be TRBD1 or TRBD2 (5 bases each). This CDR3 has 12 residues. With 6 bases removed from V and 10 bases from J, the gap between germline ends came to 13 bases. The germline V gene encodes CDR1 MRHNA and CDR2 SNTAGT. The CDR3 loop is CASRGVGDEQFF. The CDR3, as DNA: TGTGCCAGCAGGGGGGTGGGGGACGAGCAGTTCTTC.

This chain links TRBV19 with TRBJ2-7; 9 bases map to TRBD2. The junction had 12 bases not matched to a gene; V was cut back by 5 bases and J by 7 bases. CDR3 length equals 15 residues. Germline CDR1 LNHDA, CDR2 SQIVND (reference sequence). CDR3 sequence (DNA): TGTGCCAGTAGTCCGCAAATAGCGGGAGCTAGTGAGCAGTACTTC. This encodes CASSPQIAGASEQYF.

The chain combines TRBV27 with TRBJ1-3; tentative D call: TRBD1 (5 bases). With 6 bases removed from V and 2 bases from J, the gap between germline ends came to 14 bases. Germline V gives CDR1 MNHEY, CDR2 SMNVEV (reference sequence). This CDR3 is 15 amino acids long. The CDR3 loop is CASSPRGVTGNTIYF. In DNA, the CDR3 is TGTGCCAGCAGCCCCCGGGGGGTTACTGGAAACACCATATATTTT.

As regards this clonotype: A much larger clonotype is one base distant, so this may be a read error. The chain uses TRBV15 and TRBJ2-7; D gene unclear. Germline CDR1 and CDR2: LNHNV and YYDKDF (reference sequence). The CDR3 is 13 residues long. The V end lost 0 bases, the J end lost 3 bases, and 6 bases lay between the germline ends. Written as DNA, the CDR3 is TGTGCCACCAGCAGAGAGCAGCTCTACGAGCAGTACTTC. It translates to CATSREQLYEQYF.

The J gene is TRBJ2-5, the V gene TRBV6-2 or TRBV6-3; possibly TRBD2 for D (5 bases). This CDR3 spans 18 amino acids. The V end was cut by 2 bases, the J end by 4 bases, with 23 bases between. Germline CDR1 and CDR2: MNHEY and SVGEGT. The CDR3 DNA reads TGTGCCAGCAGTTACCCCTCTGCCCCAGGACCGGGGAGAGAGACCCAGTACTTC. Amino acids: CASSYPSAPGPGRETQYF.

This clonotype was recorded once. The chain is built from TRBV7-6 and TRBJ2-1, with TRBD2 as a possible D gene (6 bases). Trimming pared 3 bases from V and 7 bases from J, leaving 10 bases between. The CDR3 totals 13 residues. The germline CDR1 and CDR2 sequences are SGHVS and FNYEAQ. CDR3 protein: CASSFPGGNEQFF. CDR3 nucleotides: TGTGCCAGCAGCTTCCCTGGGGGGAATGAGCAGTTCTTC. The full variable domain, its missing parts supplied by reference TRBV7-6 and TRBJ2-1, is GAGVSQSPRYKVTKRGQDVALRCDPISGHVSLYWYRQALGQGPEFLTYFNYEAQQDKSGLPNDRFSAERPEGSISTLTIQRTEQRDSAMYRCASSFPGGNEQFFGPGTRLTVL.

The chain uses TRBV20-1 and TRBJ1-1; D is undetermined. The CDR3 runs to 11 residues. Trimming removed 6 bases from V and 7 bases from J, with 12 bases in between. Germline values: CDR1 DFQATT, CDR2 SNEGSKA (reference sequence). The CDR3 nucleotides are TGCAGTGCCATCCGGACGGTTGAAGCTTTCTTT. As protein: CSAIRTVEAFF.

As regards this clonotype: Likely a read error: the CDR3 ends without its conserved phenylalanine or tryptophan. V gene TRBV2 combines with J gene TRBJ2-1, with 12 bases fitting TRBD2. The V gene's germline CDR1 is SNHLY and CDR2 FYNNEI. The CDR3 is made up of 17 amino acids. Trimming at V came to 7 bases and at J to 7 bases, leaving 14 bases not matched to a gene. The CDR3 region has the DNA TGTGCCAGCAAAAGGACTAGCGGGATCCAATCCCCTAATGAGCAGTTCCTC. Protein sequence: CASKRTSGIQSPNEQFL.

This clonotype appeared a few times. The rearrangement uses TRBV15 and TRBJ1-1; D gene unclear. V was trimmed by 1 base and J by 7 bases, leaving 13 bases between them. Germline loops: CDR1 LNHNV, CDR2 YYDKDF (reference sequence). The CDR3 is 14 amino acids. The CDR3: CATSRGVSFHEAFF. The CDR3 nucleotides are TGTGCCACCAGCAGAGGGGTTTCCTTCCATGAAGCTTTCTTT.

The V call is TRBV5-6, the J call TRBJ1-2; 11 nucleotides agree with TRBD1. The CDR3 sequence is 16 residues long. The junction had 13 bases not matched to a gene; V was cut back by 0 bases and J by 12 bases. Germline values: CDR1 SGHDT, CDR2 YYEEEE. The CDR3 DNA is TGTGCCAGCAGCTTGGGGTTCCCGGGACAGGGGGAGAGGGACACCTTC. The encoded protein is CASSLGFPGQGERDTF.

In this sample, this clonotype turned up a few times. This chain joins TRBV6-1 and TRBJ2-7; no clear D. Germline V gene lookup returns CDR1 MNHNS and CDR2 SASEGT. This CDR3 contains 14 residues. Trimming removed 2 bases from V and 0 bases from J, with 8 bases in between. DNA for the CDR3: TGTGCCAGCAGTGAATGGACGGTCTCCTACGAGCAGTACTTC. Its translation: CASSEWTVSYEQYF.

The CDR3 region has the DNA TGTGCCACCAGCAGAGGGTCTACTAACTATGGCTACACCTTC. Its translation: CATSRGSTNYGYTF. The chain couples TRBV15 to TRBJ1-2; D is unclear. Germline V lookup: CDR1 LNHNV, CDR2 YYDKDF (reference sequence). This CDR3 has 14 residues. The germline V and J ends were trimmed by 1 base and 0 bases, with 6 bases remaining between them.